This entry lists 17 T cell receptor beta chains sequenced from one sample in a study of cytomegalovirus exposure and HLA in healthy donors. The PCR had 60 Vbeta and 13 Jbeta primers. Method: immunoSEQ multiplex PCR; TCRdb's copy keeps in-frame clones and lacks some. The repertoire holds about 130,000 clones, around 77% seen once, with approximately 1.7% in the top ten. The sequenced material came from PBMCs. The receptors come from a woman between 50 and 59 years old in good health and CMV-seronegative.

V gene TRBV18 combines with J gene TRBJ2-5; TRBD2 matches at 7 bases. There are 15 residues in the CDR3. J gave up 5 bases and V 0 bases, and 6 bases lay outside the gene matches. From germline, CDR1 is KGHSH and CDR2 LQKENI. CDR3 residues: CASSPPGLADETQYF. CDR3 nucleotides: TGTGCCAGCTCACCACCGGGTCTAGCGGACGAGACCCAGTACTTC.

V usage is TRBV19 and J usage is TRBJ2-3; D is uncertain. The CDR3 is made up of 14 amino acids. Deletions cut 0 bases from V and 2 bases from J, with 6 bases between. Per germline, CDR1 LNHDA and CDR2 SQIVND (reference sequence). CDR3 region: CASSIERVTDTQYF. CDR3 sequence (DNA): TGTGCCAGTAGTATAGAACGAGTCACAGATACGCAGTATTTT.

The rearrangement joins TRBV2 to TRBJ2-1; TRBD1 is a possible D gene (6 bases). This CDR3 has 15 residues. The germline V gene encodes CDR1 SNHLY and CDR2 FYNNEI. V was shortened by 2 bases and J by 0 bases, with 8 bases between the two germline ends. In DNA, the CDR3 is TGTGCCAGCAGTGAAACAGGGAGCTCCTACAATGAGCAGTTCTTC. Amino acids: CASSETGSSYNEQFF.

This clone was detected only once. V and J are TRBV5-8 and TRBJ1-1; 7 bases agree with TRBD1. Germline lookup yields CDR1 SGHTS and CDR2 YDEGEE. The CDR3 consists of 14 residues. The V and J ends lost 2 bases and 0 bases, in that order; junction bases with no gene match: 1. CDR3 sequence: CASSFGTVNTEAFF. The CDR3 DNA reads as TGTGCCAGCAGCTTTGGGACAGTGAACACTGAAGCTTTCTTT.

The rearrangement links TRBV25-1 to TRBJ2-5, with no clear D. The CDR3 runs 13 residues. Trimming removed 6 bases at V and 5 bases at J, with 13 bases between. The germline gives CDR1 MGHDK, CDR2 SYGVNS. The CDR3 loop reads CASSDLGEETQYF. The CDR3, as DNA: TGTGCCAGCAGCGACCTAGGAGAGGAGACCCAGTACTTC. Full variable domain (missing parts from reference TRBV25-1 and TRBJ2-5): EADIYQTPRYLVIGTGKKITLECSQTMGHDKMYWYQQDPGMELHLIHYSYGVNSTEKGDLSSESTVSRIRTEHFPLTLESARPSHTSQYLCASSDLGEETQYFGPGTRLLVL.

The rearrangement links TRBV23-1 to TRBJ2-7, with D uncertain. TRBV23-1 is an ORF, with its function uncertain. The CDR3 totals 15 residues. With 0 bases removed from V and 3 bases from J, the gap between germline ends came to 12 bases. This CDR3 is CASSQSLGTDYEQYV. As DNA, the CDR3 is TGCGCCAGCAGTCAATCCTTAGGTACTGACTACGAGCAGTACGTC.

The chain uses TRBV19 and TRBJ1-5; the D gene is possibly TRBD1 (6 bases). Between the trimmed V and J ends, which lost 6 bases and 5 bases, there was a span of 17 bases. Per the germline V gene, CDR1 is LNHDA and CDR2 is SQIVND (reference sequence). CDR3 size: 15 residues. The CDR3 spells CASSLLWTDHQPQHF. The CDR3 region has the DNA TGTGCCAGTAGCTTACTTTGGACAGACCATCAGCCCCAGCATTTT.

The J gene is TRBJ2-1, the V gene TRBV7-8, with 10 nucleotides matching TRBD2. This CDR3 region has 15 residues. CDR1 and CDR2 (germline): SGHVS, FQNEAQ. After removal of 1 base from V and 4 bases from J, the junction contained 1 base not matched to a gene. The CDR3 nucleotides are TGTGCCAGCAGCTTAGAGCGGGAGGGATACAATGAGCAGTTCTTC. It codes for CASSLEREGYNEQFF.

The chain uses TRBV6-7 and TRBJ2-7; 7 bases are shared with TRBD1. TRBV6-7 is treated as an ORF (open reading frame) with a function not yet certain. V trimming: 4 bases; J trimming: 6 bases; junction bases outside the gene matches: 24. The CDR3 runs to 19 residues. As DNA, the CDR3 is TGTGCCAGCAGTTTCCCGACAGGGCCGGGCTACCCCATTCCTTCCGAGCAGTACGTC. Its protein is CASSFPTGPGYPIPSEQYV.

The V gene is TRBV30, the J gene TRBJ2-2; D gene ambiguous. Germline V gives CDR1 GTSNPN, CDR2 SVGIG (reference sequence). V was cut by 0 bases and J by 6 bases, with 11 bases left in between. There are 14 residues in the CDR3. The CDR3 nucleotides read TGTGCCTGGAGTGTAGGTAGCTTTCCCGGGGAGCTGTTTTTT. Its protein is CAWSVGSFPGELFF.

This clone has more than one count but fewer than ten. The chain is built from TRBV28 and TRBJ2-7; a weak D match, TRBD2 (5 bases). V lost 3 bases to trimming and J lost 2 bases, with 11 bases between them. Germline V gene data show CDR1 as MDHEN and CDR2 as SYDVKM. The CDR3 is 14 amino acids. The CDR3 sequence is CASSFLDGTYEQYF. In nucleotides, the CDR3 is TGTGCCAGCAGTTTCCTGGACGGGACCTACGAGCAGTACTTC.

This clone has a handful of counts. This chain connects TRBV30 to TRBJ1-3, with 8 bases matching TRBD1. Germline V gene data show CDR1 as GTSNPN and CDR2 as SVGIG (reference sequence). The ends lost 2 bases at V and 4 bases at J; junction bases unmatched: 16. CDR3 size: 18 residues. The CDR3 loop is CAWSRDRSFIRWGNTIYF. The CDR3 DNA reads TGTGCCTGGAGTCGGGACAGGTCTTTCATTCGTTGGGGAAACACCATATATTTT. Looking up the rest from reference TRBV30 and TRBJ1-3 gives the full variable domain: SQTIHQWPATLVQPVGSPLSLECTVEGTSNPNLYWYRQAAGRGLQLLFYSVGIGQISSEVPQNLSASRPQDRQFILSSKKLLLSDSGFYLCAWSRDRSFIRWGNTIYFGEGSWLTVV.

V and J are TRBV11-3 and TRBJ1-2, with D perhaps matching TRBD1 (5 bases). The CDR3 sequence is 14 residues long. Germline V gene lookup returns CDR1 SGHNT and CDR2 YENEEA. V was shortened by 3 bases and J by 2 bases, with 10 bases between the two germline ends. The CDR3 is CASSFGEGNYGYTF. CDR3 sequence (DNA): TGTGCCAGCAGCTTCGGGGAGGGGAACTATGGCTACACCTTC.

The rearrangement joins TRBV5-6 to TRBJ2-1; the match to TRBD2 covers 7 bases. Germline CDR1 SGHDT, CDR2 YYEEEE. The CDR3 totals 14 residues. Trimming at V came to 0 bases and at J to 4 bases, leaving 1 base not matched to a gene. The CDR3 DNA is TGTGCCAGCAGCTTGGTTAGCGGGTACAATGAGCAGTTCTTC. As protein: CASSLVSGYNEQFF.

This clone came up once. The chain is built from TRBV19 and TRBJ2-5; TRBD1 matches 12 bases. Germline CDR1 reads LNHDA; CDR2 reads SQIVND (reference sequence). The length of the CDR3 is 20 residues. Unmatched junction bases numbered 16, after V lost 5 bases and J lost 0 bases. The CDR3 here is CASSHKGGFGTGGHQETQYF. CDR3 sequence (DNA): TGTGCCAGTAGTCATAAAGGCGGGTTCGGGACAGGGGGCCACCAAGAGACCCAGTACTTC.

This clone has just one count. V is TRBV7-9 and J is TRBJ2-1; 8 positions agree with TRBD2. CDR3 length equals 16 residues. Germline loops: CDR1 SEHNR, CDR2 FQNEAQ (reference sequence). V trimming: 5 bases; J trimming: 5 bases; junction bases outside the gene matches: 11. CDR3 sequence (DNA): TGTGCCAGCAGCAGCGGGCGCGGGAGGAGGGACAATGAGCAGTTCTTC. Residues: CASSSGRGRRDNEQFF.

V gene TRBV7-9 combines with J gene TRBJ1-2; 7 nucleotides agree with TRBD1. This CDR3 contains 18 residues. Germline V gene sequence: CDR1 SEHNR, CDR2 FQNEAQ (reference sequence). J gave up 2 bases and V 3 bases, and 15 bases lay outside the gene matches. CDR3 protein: CASSFTGSPDRSNYGYTF. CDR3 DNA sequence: TGTGCCAGCAGCTTCACTGGATCCCCGGACAGGTCGAACTATGGCTACACCTTC.